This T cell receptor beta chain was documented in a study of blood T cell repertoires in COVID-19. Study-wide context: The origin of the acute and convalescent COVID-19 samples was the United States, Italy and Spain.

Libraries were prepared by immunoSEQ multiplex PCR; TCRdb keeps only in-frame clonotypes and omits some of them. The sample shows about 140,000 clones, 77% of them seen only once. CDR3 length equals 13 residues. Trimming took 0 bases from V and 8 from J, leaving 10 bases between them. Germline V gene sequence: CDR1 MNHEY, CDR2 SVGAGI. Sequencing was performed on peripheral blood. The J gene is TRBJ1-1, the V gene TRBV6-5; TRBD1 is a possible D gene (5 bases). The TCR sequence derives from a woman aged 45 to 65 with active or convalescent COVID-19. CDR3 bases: TGTGCCAGCAGTTACTCTCGGACATCCGAAGCTTTCTTT. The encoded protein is CASSYSRTSEAFF.